These 32 T cell receptor beta chains originate from one sample sequenced in a study of tumor-infiltrating lymphocytes in oesophageal squamous cell carcinoma. TCRdb re-analysed the reads in MiXCR, keeping a single row per CDR3 protein. The sample records 12,000 or so distinct CDR3 sequences, 50% to 65% being singletons. Input material: blood. The receptors stem from a female donor with esophageal squamous cell carcinoma.

V gene TRBV6-1 combines with J gene TRBJ2-3; 10 nucleotides agree with TRBD1. The last part of the DNA fits TRBJ1-2 better; the J call may be wrong. From germline, CDR1 is MNHNS and CDR2 SASEGT. The CDR3 sequence is 13 residues long. In DNA form, the CDR3 reads TGTGCCAGCAGCCCCGACAGGGGGCATGGCTACACCTTC. Encoded protein: CASSPDRGHGYTF.

V is TRBV24-1 and J is TRBJ1-2; possibly TRBD1 for D (6 bases). The V and J ends lost 6 bases and 6 bases respectively, with 10 bases between them. Germline V CDR1 and CDR2: KGHDR, SFDVKD. The length of the CDR3 is 12 residues. DNA for the CDR3: TGTGCCACCAGTCAGGGGCGGGATGGCTACACCTTC. This sequence encodes CATSQGRDGYTF.

The chain carries TRBV7-4 and TRBJ2-3; D gene uncertain. The CDR3 runs 11 residues. The germline V and J ends were trimmed by 5 bases and 5 bases, with 5 bases remaining between them. Germline CDR1 reads SGHVT; CDR2 reads SQSDAQ. The CDR3 DNA reads TGTGCCAGCAGCCCCCAAGATACGCAGTATTTT. Translating it yields CASSPQDTQYF.

This clonotype was seen more than once but under ten times. In DNA, the CDR3 is TGTGCCAGCCGGGGGGTCCATGGTTCACCCCTCCACTTT. It codes for CASRGVHGSPLHF. The chain recombines TRBV7-2 with TRBJ1-6; a possible D gene is TRBD1 (5 bases). From germline, CDR1 is SGHTA and CDR2 FQGNSA. V was pared by 8 bases and J by 9 bases, with 14 bases between. The CDR3 is 13 residues long.

V gene TRBV5-1 combines with J gene TRBJ2-5, with D possibly being TRBD2 (6 bases). The CDR3 runs to 16 residues. V was cut by 0 bases and J by 5 bases, with 17 bases left in between. Germline values: CDR1 SGHRS, CDR2 YFSETQ. The chain's CDR3 is CASSLADSGSWETQYF. CDR3 DNA sequence: TGCGCCAGCAGCTTGGCCGATTCCGGGAGCTGGGAGACCCAGTACTTC.

The chain combines TRBV7-6 with TRBJ2-5; D remains ambiguous. TRBJ2-1 matches the DNA end more closely, so the J call is doubtful. The CDR3 contains 13 residues. Germline loops: CDR1 SGHVS, CDR2 FNYEAQ. The CDR3 loop reads CASSFQAYNEQFF. In DNA, the CDR3 is TGTGCCAGCAGCTTCCAGGCCTACAATGAGCAGTTCTTC.

V and J are TRBV11-2 and TRBJ2-7; no clear D gene. The DNA end favors TRBJ2-1, so the J call may be wrong. The germline V gene encodes CDR1 SGHAT and CDR2 FQNNGV. This CDR3 is 13 amino acids long. The CDR3 protein is CASSTELYNEQFF. The CDR3 region has the DNA TGTGCCAGCAGCACGGAACTATACAATGAGCAGTTCTTC.

About this clonotype itself: Germline and junction disagree at one end, which may indicate a read error. V usage is TRBV7-2 and J usage is TRBJ1-5; D unresolved. This CDR3 is 13 amino acids long. Germline V gene data show CDR1 as SGHTA and CDR2 as FQGNSA. CDR3 DNA: TGTGCCAGCGGCTTAAGGAGGTATCAGCCCCAGCATTTT. Residues: CASGLRRYQPQHF.

This chain links TRBV28 with TRBJ1-2; unclear D gene. The CDR3 has 12 amino acids. CDR1 and CDR2 (germline): MDHEN, SYDVKM. V lost 4 bases, J lost 4 bases, and 7 bases lay in between. The CDR3 loop reads CASSSRVYGYTF. The CDR3 DNA reads as TGTGCCAGCAGTTCCCGGGTCTATGGCTACACCTTC.

This clonotype was found a few times. This sequence may be a read error, since a much larger clone differs from it by one base. The chain uses TRBV24-1 and TRBJ2-1, with D maybe TRBD2 (5 bases). The CDR3 is 12 amino acids. Per the germline V gene, CDR1 is KGHDR and CDR2 is SFDVKD. Trimming took 7 bases from V and 10 from J, leaving 13 bases between them. Written as DNA, the CDR3 is TGTGCCACCAGCCGGGTGTCGGGGGAGCAGTTCTTC. The encoded protein is CATSRVSGEQFF.

This chain connects TRBV12-3 or TRBV12-4 to TRBJ2-1; D is perhaps TRBD1 (6 bases). Trimming stripped 5 bases from V and 7 bases from J, with 12 bases between. The CDR3 contains 13 residues. The CDR3 coding sequence is TGTGCCAGCAGTCCCCACACAGGGAATGAGCAGTTCTTC. This codes for CASSPHTGNEQFF.

V and J are TRBV7-6 and TRBJ2-5, with 9 bases matching TRBD2. The DNA end lines up better with TRBJ2-1; the J call may be wrong. This CDR3 contains 13 residues. CDR1 and CDR2 from the germline V gene are SGHVS and FNYEAQ. The CDR3, as DNA: TGTGCCAGCAGCTTAGCTAGCGGGAGCAAGCAGTTCTTC. Amino acid sequence: CASSLASGSKQFF.

The chain recombines TRBV4-1 with TRBJ2-7; 11 nucleotides match TRBD1. Gene TRBJ2-5 matches the end of the DNA better, so the J call may be wrong. This CDR3 contains 13 residues. Per germline, CDR1 MGHRA and CDR2 YSYEKL. CDR3 nucleotides: TGCGCCAGCACGGGACAGGGGGACGAGACCCAGTACTTC. It translates to CASTGQGDETQYF.

The J gene is TRBJ2-5, the V gene TRBV7-9; D remains ambiguous. The CDR3 runs 14 residues. CDR1 and CDR2 (germline): SEHNR, FQNEAQ (reference sequence). The ends were cut back, 5 bases at V and 5 bases at J, with 15 bases in the middle. CDR3 loop: CASSAQTNAETQYF. The DNA of the CDR3 is TGTGCCAGCAGCGCCCAAACGAATGCGGAGACCCAGTACTTC.

Written as DNA, the CDR3 is TGTGCCAGCAGTGACCCCGCGGAGGTTTACGAGCAGTACTTC. Its translation is CASSDPAEVYEQYF. The chain joins TRBV6-8 to TRBJ2-1, with D possibly TRBD2 on 5 matching bases. The J call is in doubt because the DNA end fits TRBJ2-7 better. CDR3 length: 14 amino acids. Per germline, CDR1 MNHGY and CDR2 SAAAGT.

This sequence joins TRBV7-2 and TRBJ2-1; D may correspond to TRBD1 or TRBD2 (5 bases each). The J call may be incorrect, as the DNA end agrees better with TRBJ2-7. The CDR3 totals 13 residues. Germline CDR1 SGHTA, CDR2 FQGNSA. The CDR3 reads CASSLSGTPEQYF. The CDR3 nucleotides read TGTGCCAGCAGCTTATCAGGGACCCCCGAGCAGTACTTC.

CDR3 loop: CASSLGPTVNEQFF. CDR3 DNA: TGTGCCAGCAGCCTGGGACCCACTGTGAATGAGCAGTTCTTC. The J gene is TRBJ2-1, the V gene TRBV11-2, with D possibly called TRBD1 or TRBD2 (5 bases each). Germline CDR1 and CDR2: SGHAT and FQNNGV. The CDR3 runs 14 residues. Trimming pared 5 bases from V and 7 bases from J, leaving 15 bases between.

CDR3 in amino acids: CASSRTSGRYNEQFF. The DNA of the CDR3 is TGTGCCAGCAGCCGGACTAGCGGGAGGTACAATGAGCAGTTCTTC. The chain links TRBV12-3 or TRBV12-4 to TRBJ2-1; TRBD2 agrees at 14 bases. V lost 6 bases to trimming and J lost 4 bases; unmatched junction nucleotides: 2. The CDR3 extends over 15 amino acids.

This clonotype was seen at least ten times. The gene calls are TRBV11-2 and TRBJ1-1; 7 bases fit TRBD1. There are 19 residues in the CDR3. CDR1 is SGHAT, CDR2 FQNNGV, per germline. With 5 bases clipped from V and 3 bases from J, the junction kept 21 bases outside the gene matches. The CDR3 loop reads CASSPSWGQWGVGHTEAFF. The DNA for the CDR3 is TGTGCCAGCAGCCCCAGTTGGGGACAGTGGGGTGTTGGTCACACTGAAGCTTTCTTT.

A word on this clonotype: A much larger clone lies a single base off, so this may be a read error. The gene calls are TRBV4-1 and TRBJ1-1; TRBD2 matches 13 bases. The DNA end is more similar to TRBJ2-7, so the J call may be wrong. Looked up from germline, CDR1 is MGHRA and CDR2 is YSYEKL. The CDR3 has 16 residues. The CDR3 reads CASSRGTSGIRFGQYF. As DNA, the CDR3 is TGCGCCAGCAGCCGAGGGACTAGCGGGATAAGGTTCGGGCAGTACTTC.

The chain combines TRBV7-3 with TRBJ2-3; D is ambiguous. The DNA end is more similar to TRBJ2-6, so the J call may be wrong. Germline V CDR1 and CDR2: SGHTA, FQGTGA. The CDR3 loop spans 18 amino acids. CDR3 sequence (DNA): TGTGCCAGCAGCTTATATCCCATCTTTAGCTCTGGGGCCAACGTCCTGACTTTC. It encodes CASSLYPIFSSGANVLTF.

This clonotype occurred a few times. This sequence joins TRBV7-2 and TRBJ2-1; the D gene is possibly TRBD2 (5 bases). The end of the DNA is better explained by TRBJ2-5, so the J call may be wrong. The CDR3 runs 14 residues. Germline V gene lookup returns CDR1 SGHTA and CDR2 FQGNSA. CDR3 sequence (DNA): TGTGCCAGCAGCGTGACCCCAGGAGGTGTGACCCAGTACTTC. Encoded protein: CASSVTPGGVTQYF.

This clonotype was counted a single time. Written as DNA, the CDR3 is TGTGCCAGCAGTCAGGGTTTTTTGAACGAGCAGTACTTC. It specifies CASSQGFLNEQYF. The V and J genes are TRBV7-2 and TRBJ2-5; weak D call: TRBD1 (5 bases). The tail of the sequence fits TRBJ2-7 better, so the J call may be wrong. Germline lookup yields CDR1 SGHTA and CDR2 FQGNSA. The CDR3 has 13 residues.

By sample share, this clonotype is medium-sized. The chain carries TRBV5-4 and TRBJ2-1, with TRBD2 matching over 8 bases. V shed 2 bases, J shed 2 bases, and the junction held 3 bases outside the gene matches. The germline CDR1 and CDR2 sequences are SGHNT and YYREEE (reference sequence). The CDR3 totals 15 residues. The CDR3 protein is CASSLIAGPYNEQFF. CDR3 DNA sequence: TGTGCCAGCAGCTTAATAGCGGGACCCTACAATGAGCAGTTCTTC.

J is TRBJ2-5 and V is TRBV19, with 8 bases matching TRBD1. The closer fit of TRBJ2-7 to the DNA end suggests the J call may be wrong. Germline V lookup: CDR1 LNHDA, CDR2 SQIVND (reference sequence). The CDR3 has 13 residues. This chain's CDR3 is CATKGTGPHEQYF. CDR3 DNA: TGTGCCACCAAGGGGACAGGACCCCACGAGCAGTACTTC.

The chain recombines TRBV6-5 with TRBJ2-7; weak D call: TRBD2 (6 bases). The DNA end is a closer match to TRBJ2-1, so the J assignment may be wrong. The CDR3 extends over 16 amino acids. Germline values: CDR1 MNHEY, CDR2 SVGAGI. As DNA, the CDR3 is TGTGCCAGCAGTGAATTCGGGAGCTCGCCCTACAATGAGCAGTTCTTC. It translates to CASSEFGSSPYNEQFF.

This clonotype has just a few counts. Possible read error: a much larger clone is one base away. This chain connects TRBV5-1 to TRBJ2-1; a weak D match, TRBD2 (7 bases). Trimming shortened V by 4 bases and J by 10 bases, and 18 bases separated the two germline ends. This CDR3 contains 14 residues. Germline CDR1 and CDR2: SGHRS and YFSETQ. The CDR3 loop is CASSRGGGPYEQFF. The CDR3 DNA reads as TGCGCCAGCAGCAGGGGGGGAGGGCCGTACGAGCAGTTCTTC.

As to this clonotype: One end of the junction fails to match germline, which may point to a read error. The CDR3 DNA sequence: TGTGCCAGTTCGGACAGTTGGAATTCACCCCTCCACTTC. The encoded protein is CASSDSWNSPLHF. The chain employs TRBV28 and TRBJ2-6; D possibly corresponds to TRBD1 (6 bases). Germline lookup yields CDR1 MDHEN and CDR2 SYDVKM. The length of the CDR3 is 13 residues.

The rearrangement uses TRBV7-4 and TRBJ2-6; D is undetermined. Germline V gives CDR1 SGHVT, CDR2 SQSDAQ. This CDR3 contains 13 residues. The V and J ends lost 0 bases and 3 bases respectively, with 0 bases between them. The CDR3 coding sequence is TGTGCCAGCAGCTTAGCTGGGGCCAACGTCCTGACTTTC. This codes for CASSLAGANVLTF.

The gene calls are TRBV7-3 and TRBJ1-2; no clear D gene. Germline V gene data show CDR1 as SGHTA and CDR2 as FQGTGA. The CDR3 covers 13 residues. Trimming took 5 bases from V and 3 from J, leaving 10 bases between them. CDR3 DNA: TGTGCCAGCAGCACCGACTCTTACTATGGCTACACCTTC. Translated, it gives CASSTDSYYGYTF. Variable domain in full (rest from reference TRBV7-3 and TRBJ1-2): GAGVSQTPSNKVTEKGKYVELRCDPISGHTALYWYRQSLGQGPEFLIYFQGTGAADDSGLPNDRFFAVRPEGSVSTLKIQRTERGDSAVYLCASSTDSYYGYTFGSGTRLTVV.

The chain employs TRBV6-1 and TRBJ2-7, with TRBD1 as a possible D gene (6 bases). The J call is in doubt because the DNA end fits TRBJ2-4 better. Germline CDR1 MNHNS, CDR2 SASEGT. CDR3 length: 19 residues. CDR3 amino acids: CASSGLRGGSSLTKNIQYF. DNA of the CDR3: TGTGCCAGCAGTGGATTGAGAGGGGGTTCTAGTTTAACCAAAAACATTCAGTACTTC.

The rearrangement links TRBV2 to TRBJ2-5; 11 positions match TRBD1. CDR3 size: 15 residues. Germline-derived CDR1 and CDR2 are SNHLY and FYNNEI. The J segment lost 11 bases and the V segment lost 6 bases, leaving 14 bases of the junction unmatched. The DNA for the CDR3 is TGTGCCAGCAGGAGGGACAGGGGGTCCTACAATGAGCAGTACTTC. Protein sequence: CASRRDRGSYNEQYF.